Listed below are T cell receptor beta chains from one sample, sequenced in a study of tumor-infiltrating lymphocytes in primary liver carcinoma. Using its own MiXCR run on the multiplex PCR reads, TCRdb lists one record per CDR3 protein. The sample records tens of thousands of distinct CDR3 sequences, less than 85% being singletons. The specimen sequenced was liver tumor tissue from sampling region 4. The receptor set was obtained from a middle-aged man with primary liver carcinoma and hepatitis B virus infection. Each CDR3 is given with its conserved first and last residue. The D gene is left open where the match is weak. Not every row has a clone size; where given, it reads once, few, many or a size class.

J | D | size | V | CDR3 | DNA
TRBJ2-4 | - | - | TRBV5-6 | CASRWSTGSQYF | TGTGCCAGTAGATGGTCGACCGGGTCTCAGTACTTC
TRBJ2-7 | - | - | TRBV13 | CASNSYTYSGEQHF | TGTGCCAGCAACTCCTATACTTATTCGGGCGAGCAGCACTTC
TRBJ2-3 | TRBD1 | - | TRBV5-1 | CASRTPSADRSQSTDKQYF | TGCGCCAGCAGAACCCCCAGCGCGGACAGGAGCCAAAGCACGGATAAGCAGTATTTT
TRBJ1-1 | - | once | TRBV29-1 | CSVSAGWDMNTQAFF | TGCAGCGTCTCCGCAGGGTGGGACATGAACACTCAAGCTTTCTTT
TRBJ2-4 | TRBD2 | once | TRBV7-8 | CASSLAGENIQYF | TGCGCCAGCAGCTTAGCGGGGGAGAACATTCAGTACTTC
TRBJ1-5 | - | - | TRBV4-1 | CASSAIGGSNQPHHF | TGCGCCAGCAGTGCCATAGGGGGGAGCAATCAGCCCCACCATTTT
TRBJ2-6 | TRBD2 | - | TRBV6-5 | CSSSYNPSGSTGANVLTF | TGTAGCAGCAGTTACAATCCTAGCGGGAGTACTGGGGCTAACGTCCTGACTTTC
TRBJ2-3 | - | - | TRBV7-8 | CASSPARWTDMQYF | TGTGCCAGCAGCCCTGCCAGGTGGACAGATATGCAGTATTTT
TRBJ1-1 | - | - | TRBV12-3/TRBV12-4 | CARSRQLNSEAFF | TGTGCCCGCAGTCGACAGTTGAACTCCGAAGCTTTCTTT
TRBJ2-7 | - | - | TRBV10-3 | CANSGAGKLEQYF | TGTGCCAACAGTGGGGCGGGGAAGCTCGAACAGTACTTC
TRBJ1-1 | - | - | TRBV28 | CASRIARDEAFF | TGTGCCAGCAGGATCGCAAGAGATGAAGCTTTCTTT
TRBJ2-1 | TRBD2 | many | TRBV7-6 | CASSSSASLAGDNEQFF | TGTGCCAGCAGCTCCAGCGCGTCACTAGCGGGAGACAATGAGCAGTTCTTC
TRBJ2-3 | - | - | TRBV5-1 | CASSARLLPSTDTQYF | TGCGCCAGCAGCGCCAGACTCCTGCCTAGCACAGATACGCAGTATTTT
TRBJ2-7 | TRBD1 | few | TRBV7-8 | CASSRDSSHEQHF | TGTGCCAGCAGCCGGGACAGCTCCCACGAGCAGCACTTC
TRBJ2-7 | - | medium-sized | TRBV29-1 | CSFVQDTTHEQYF | TGCAGCTTCGTACAGGATACCACCCACGAGCAGTACTTC
TRBJ2-3 | TRBD2 | - | TRBV6-5 | CVSNPGLARTDMQYF | TGTGTCAGCAACCCAGGACTAGCGAGAACGGATATGCAGTATTTT
TRBJ2-7 | - | few | TRBV29-1 | CSVVGTLPYEQYF | TGCAGCGTTGTCGGGACTCTCCCCTACGAGCAGTACTTC
TRBJ2-3 | TRBD2 | - | TRBV7-8 | CANRERASGIGADTQYF | TGTGCCAACAGGGAGCGAGCTAGCGGGATTGGGGCGGATACGCAGTATTTT
TRBJ1-1 | - | - | TRBV29-1 | CVRWGATEAFF | TGCGTTCGATGGGGCGCGACTGAAGCTTTCTTT
TRBJ2-3 | - | - | TRBV11-2 | CASSLIVGKGETQYF | TGTGCTAGCAGCTTAATAGTGGGCAAGGGAGAGACCCAGTACTTT
TRBJ2-3 | TRBD2 | once | TRBV13 | CASGLRGETSGSVDTQYF | TGTGCTAGCGGCTTAAGGGGCGAGACTAGCGGGAGTGTAGATACGCAGTATTTT
TRBJ2-1 | TRBD2 | - | TRBV6-5 | CASTPGLAENNKQFF | TGTGCCAGCACTCCGGGACTAGCAGAGAACAATAAGCAGTTCTTC
TRBJ2-2 | - | - | TRBV6-1 | CASRTGDGGAGELFF | TGTGCCAGCAGGACAGGTGACGGAGGAGCCGGGGAACTGTTTTTT
TRBJ2-7 | - | - | TRBV29-1 | CSAGWDCHEQYF | TGCAGCGCGGGTTGGGATTGTCACGAGCAGTACTTC
TRBJ2-3 | - | - | TRBV12-3/TRBV12-4 | CASNLSARRDTKYF | TGTGCCAGCAATTTATCGGCGCGTAGAGATACGAAGTATTTT
TRBJ2-3 | - | - | TRBV10-2 | CVISHTDTQYF | TGCGTCATCAGCCATACAGATACCCAGTATTTT
TRBJ2-1 | TRBD2 | many | TRBV7-8 | CASSPSGTGDNEQFF | TGTGCCAGCTCTCCCAGCGGGACGGGCGACAATGAGCAGTTCTTC
TRBJ1-5 | TRBD1 | - | TRBV20-1 | CSASSPDREAQPQHF | TGCAGTGCTAGTTCCCCGGACAGGGAGGCTCAGCCCCAGCATTTT
TRBJ2-1 | - | - | TRBV7-9 | CASSSRSFGRTYNEQFF | TGTGCGAGCAGCTCTCGTAGTTTCGGGAGAACCTACAATGAGCAGTTCTTC
TRBJ1-5 | TRBD1 | - | TRBV28 | CASGMTGDTQPQHF | TGTGCCAGCGGTATGACAGGGGACACCCAACCCCAGCATTTT
TRBJ2-5 | - | - | TRBV29-1 | CGVSVLVGREGTQYF | TGCGGCGTTTCCGTACTAGTGGGAAGGGAAGGGACCCAGTACTTC
TRBJ2-3 | - | - | TRBV11-2 | CASIPPDRADTQYF | TGCGCCAGCATCCCCCCGGACCGGGCAGATACGCAGTATTTT
TRBJ2-1 | TRBD2 | - | TRBV5-1 | CASSLDAGAAGAEEFF | TGCGCCAGCAGCTTGGATGCGGGCGCGGCGGGAGCCGAGGAGTTCTTC